This T cell receptor (beta chain) appears in the sequencing data of a study of shared clonotypes between healthy human individuals (dated by TCRdb to the early 2020s). A note on the overall study: A couple of women and three men aged 18 to 49 years were included in the cohort. Blood TCR repertoires of roughly five healthy adults were deeply sequenced to estimate repertoire size and the extent of clonotype sharing between individuals. To increase sequencing depth and limit assay-specific biases, TCR repertoire library preparation and sequencing were carried out by different laboratories using diverse techniques. For each donor, CD4 naive and CD4 memory were each given three plates, CD8 naive was given two plates, and CD8 memory was given one plate. Between about 0.94 and 8.9 billion PBMCs per donor were obtained by leukapheresis. Findings and caveats that apply to the study as a whole: Sampling was restricted to blood, and TCR repertoires in tissues likely differ from the TCR repertoires found in blood. Rarefaction of sorted-subset datasets indicated incomplete sequencing despite the large sequencing depth. Estimated clonotype richness was generally larger for naive than for memory subsets. About 5% of naive CD4, 3% to 3.5% of naive CD8, roughly 2.5% of memory CD4, and 0.4% of memory CD8 clonotypes were shared across a few donors. The genetic and exposure-history diversity represented was limited by the small number of donors. Pairwise subsampling led to the expectation that sequencing depth would affect the degree of clonotype sharing among donors. Clonotypes shared by all four sorted-subset donors showed higher generation probabilities than non-shared clonotypes.

The donors were healthy, HIV-negative adults with no recently reported acute infections or vaccinations. All donors were Caucasian adults living in Nashville, Tennessee, USA. Magnetic negative selection was used to enrich CD4+ T cells, after which naive cells were positively selected on CD45RA and the negative fraction became the memory subset. Blood was collected by leukapheresis, and PBMCs were isolated by Ficoll-Histopaque density gradient centrifugation and then cryopreserved in liquid nitrogen vapor phase. Purity and quantity of every magnetically sorted T cell population were checked by analytical flow cytometry. Each sorted fraction had its genomic DNA isolated and then quantified by UV absorbance on a Nanodrop 2000c. According to the germline V gene (reference sequence), CDR1 reads LNHDA and CDR2 reads SQIVND. The trim is 5 bases for V and 7 bases for J, with a gap of 27 bases between the germline ends. Counted from cysteine to phenylalanine, this CDR3 has 18 amino acids. Only the CDR3 DNA stays, 54 bases, in frame from base 1.

TCR CDR3 regions were amplified from genomic DNA by multiplex PCR using the deep immunoSEQ assay. For each cell subset, the extracted genomic DNA was distributed evenly across all wells of several immunoSEQ 96-well plates, and each plate served as one replicate. For sorted subsets, each replicate PCR was loaded with roughly 0.2 ug genomic DNA, equivalent to about 33,000 T cell genomes. Purified libraries were measured with a Qubit 3.0 fluorometer, size-checked on a Bioanalyzer 2100, and measured again with the KAPA Library Quantification kit. Every immunoSEQ 96-well plate was sequenced on a dedicated single-read 150-cycle Illumina NextSeq 550 flow cell. Turning to the authors' computational methods: The immunoSEQ output contained only junctional sequences without quality scores, so filtering could not match that applied to full-length reads. Sequences were annotated with PyIR, a Python wrapper for IgBLAST v1.9, and V/J genes and CDR3 were assigned using IMGT germline references. Any read was removed if the V/J assignment was weak (E-value above 1e-6), the CDR3 was missing, or the read contained stop codons, out-of-frame junctions, or ambiguous translated residues. A V3J clonotype was defined by an identical inferred V gene, J gene, and CDR3 amino acid sequence. The percentage overlap between two repertoires was calculated by dividing the number of shared unique clonotypes by the size of the smaller repertoire. Three approaches were used to assess repertoire richness: RTK rarefaction, the Chao1 estimator, and Recon v2.1 estimates of unobserved clonotypes. Generation probabilities for all TCRbeta clonotypes obtained by the gDNA method from a few donors were computed using OLGA. TCRdb stores this immuneACCESS table with in-frame sequences only. Part of the clones is absent; in the studies checked, under half of the shortfall reflects unresolved V genes, and no reason is known for the rest. That table is the source of V, J and clone size, and D and trimming were worked out from the DNA. The sample data list around 700,000 clones, and roughly 78% of these were observed just once. Approximately 1.8% of the sample lies in the top ten.

A note on this clone: What antigen it recognizes has not been identified. One base away there is no much larger clone; base qualities are not given.

This receptor chain uses TRBV19 and TRBJ2-1; matching of 7 bases hints at TRBD1 as the D gene. The clonotype was recovered from a woman aged 30 to 39 in good health. The sequencing sample was made of memory CD4+ T cells sorted from blood. Per the publication, the cell subset or site label means: CD45RA-negative fraction. The bases read TGTGCCAGTAGTCCCAGGGGGTCTAGCCGGAGGGATAGGAATGAGCAGTTCTTC. This translates into CASSPRGSSRRDRNEQFF.